The clone carrying this T cell receptor beta chain was picked up a small number of times. Its matching antigen is unknown. Amplified regions were TCR beta CDR3 sequences from RNA transcripts. The study used the HTBI primer set for a first-round RT-PCR of the TCR CDR3. TCRdb recomputed calls from the multiplex PCR reads with MiXCR, one row per CDR3 protein. The sample yields approximately 590,000 distinct CDR3 sequences, 35% to 55% seen once. A lack of ophthalmopathy progression within 18 months defined stable Graves' hyperthyroidism. Exclusion criteria comprised uncontrolled infection, other autoimmune disease, pregnancy or lactation. This specimen belongs to a study of T cells in Graves' hyperthyroidism and ophthalmopathy. The CDR3 length is 10 residues. Trimming removed 11 bases from V and 6 bases from J; junction bases left unmatched: 3. CDR1 is SGHVS, CDR2 FQNEAQ, per germline. General study points: Ophthalmopathy prediction by the model preceded onset by a median about 6 months.

Sequenced: peripheral blood or thyroid tissue (not recorded which). The rearrangement links TRBV7-8 to TRBJ1-1; 7 bases are a match to TRBD1. The sequence was obtained from a woman aged 18-29 years with Graves' hyperthyroidism. The CDR3 here is CAWRGPEAFF. For the CDR3, the DNA is TGTGCCTGGAGGGGGCCTGAAGCTTTCTTT.